This T cell receptor beta chain came from a study of cytomegalovirus exposure and HLA in healthy donors. General observations from the study: It was reportedly the case that the classifier diagnosed cytomegalovirus status with high specificity and sensitivity. The authors judged a highly shared variant cluster likely a sequencing artifact.

This clone came up a few times. The antigen is not known. Trimming cost V 0 bases and J 8 bases, with 6 bases left between them. This CDR3 comprises 12 residues. Germline assignment: CDR1 SGHNT and CDR2 YYREEE (reference sequence). The primer mix had 60 Vbeta and 13 Jbeta primers. Under the authors' procedure: About 11 million of tens of millions of unique TCR beta chains were shared, per a later count. Here immunoSEQ multiplex PCR was the method, and the copy in TCRdb shows in-frame clones only, minus some. The D gene and trimming were derived from the DNA, and the V and J assignments and clone size from that table. The sample consists of 65,000 to 85,000 clones, approximately 81% of them appearing once.

The clonotype comes from a woman aged 40 to 55 in good health and CMV-seropositive. This chain links TRBV5-4 with TRBJ2-1; D call uncertain. Sequencing was performed on PBMCs. CDR3 DNA: TGTGCCAGCAGCTTGGACGGTGATGAGCAGTTCTTC. Residues: CASSLDGDEQFF.